This TCR beta chain was observed in a study of T cell repertoires in ileal Crohn's disease. About the study: Operated complications were stricturing disease (around 60%) and penetrating disease (roughly 39%). About half of patients got postoperative therapy: some 11 thiopurines, around 20 anti-TNF.

Only in-frame clones appear in the TCRdb table, and some are missing; sequencing was by immunoSEQ multiplex PCR. There are about 8,000 clones in the sample; 75% to 85% occur only once, and roughly 11% lies in the top ten. Trimming cost V 2 bases and J 7 bases; bases outside gene matches: 1. In germline, CDR1 is SEHNR, CDR2 FQNEAQ (reference sequence). The CDR3 is 12 amino acids. The sample's time point: inflamed ileum from the surgical specimen. Patients were adults with ileal or ileocolonic Crohn's disease needing resection. The sequence came from an adult with Crohn's disease. Sequencing was carried out using ileal tissue. The V gene is TRBV7-9, the J gene TRBJ1-1, with 7 nucleotides matching TRBD1. In DNA form, the CDR3 reads TGTGCCAGCAGCTTACGGGACAGTGAAGCTTTCTTT. As protein: CASSLRDSEAFF.